This T cell receptor beta chain was profiled in a study of blood T cells in healthy people across ages. Findings and caveats of the study: More naive CD4+ cells and higher diversity marked long-lived donors relative to aged donors.

Germline CDR1 reads SGHRS; CDR2 reads YFSETQ. CDR3 length equals 13 residues. J was trimmed by 6 bases and V by 4 bases; bases with no gene match: 4. Together with a sample-barcoded 5' primer, a J-beta primer mix was included in a second PCR lasting roughly 6 to 12 cycles. Every cDNA molecule carried a tag from a template-switch adaptor bearing 12 random nucleotides. Via MiXCR, TCRdb re-called the 5' RACE reads, giving one row per CDR3 protein. The sample consists of hundreds of thousands of distinct CDR3 sequences, about 62% of them appearing once. In the case of this clonotype: Its antigen is unknown.

The gene calls are TRBV5-1 and TRBJ1-5, with 7 positions matching TRBD1. The sequenced material came from blood. This clonotype was obtained from a man under 40 in good health. The DNA for the CDR3 is TGCGCCAGCAGCGCCCAGGGGGGTCAGCCCCAGCATTTT. It encodes CASSAQGGQPQHF.